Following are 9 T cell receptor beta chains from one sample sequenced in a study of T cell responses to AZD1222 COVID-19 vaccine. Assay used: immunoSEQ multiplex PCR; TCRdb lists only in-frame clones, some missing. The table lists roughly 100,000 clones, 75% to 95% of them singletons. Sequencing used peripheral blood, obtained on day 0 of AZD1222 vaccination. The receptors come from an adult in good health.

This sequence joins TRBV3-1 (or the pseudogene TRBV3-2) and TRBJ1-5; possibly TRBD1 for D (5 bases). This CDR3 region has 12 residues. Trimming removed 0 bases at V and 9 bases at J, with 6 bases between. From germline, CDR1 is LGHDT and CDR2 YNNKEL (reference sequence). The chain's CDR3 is CASSQDQGPQHF. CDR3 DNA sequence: TGTGCCAGCAGCCAAGACCAGGGGCCCCAGCATTTT.

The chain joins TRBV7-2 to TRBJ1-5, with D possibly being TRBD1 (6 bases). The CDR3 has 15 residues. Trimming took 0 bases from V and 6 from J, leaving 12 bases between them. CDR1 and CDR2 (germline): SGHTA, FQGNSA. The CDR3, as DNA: TGTGCCAGCAGCTTAGCTGCGGGGGCCGGTCAGCCCCAGCATTTT. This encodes CASSLAAGAGQPQHF. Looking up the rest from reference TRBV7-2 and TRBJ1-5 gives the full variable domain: GAGVSQSPSNKVTEKGKDVELRCDPISGHTALYWYRQSLGQGLEFLIYFQGNSAPDKSGLPSDRFSAERTGGSVSTLTIQRTQQEDSAVYLCASSLAAGAGQPQHFGDGTRLSIL.

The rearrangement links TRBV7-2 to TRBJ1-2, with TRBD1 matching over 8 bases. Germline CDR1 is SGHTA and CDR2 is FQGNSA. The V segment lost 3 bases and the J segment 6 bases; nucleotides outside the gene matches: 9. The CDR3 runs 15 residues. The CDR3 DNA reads TGTGCCAGCAGCTTGGACAGGGCACTGAGGGATGGCTACACCTTC. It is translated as CASSLDRALRDGYTF.

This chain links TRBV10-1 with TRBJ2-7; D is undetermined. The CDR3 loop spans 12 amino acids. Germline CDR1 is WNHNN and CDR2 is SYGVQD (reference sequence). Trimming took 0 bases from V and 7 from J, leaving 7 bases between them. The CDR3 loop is CASSESGLEQYF. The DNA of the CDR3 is TGCGCCAGCAGTGAGTCCGGCTTGGAGCAGTACTTC.

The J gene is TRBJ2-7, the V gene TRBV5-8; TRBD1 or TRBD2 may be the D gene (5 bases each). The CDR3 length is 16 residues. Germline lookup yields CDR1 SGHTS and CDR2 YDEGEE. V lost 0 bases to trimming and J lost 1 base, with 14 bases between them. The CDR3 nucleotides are TGTGCCAGCAGCTTGGGCCATGAGGGGCCTTCCTACGAGCAGTACTTC. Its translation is CASSLGHEGPSYEQYF.

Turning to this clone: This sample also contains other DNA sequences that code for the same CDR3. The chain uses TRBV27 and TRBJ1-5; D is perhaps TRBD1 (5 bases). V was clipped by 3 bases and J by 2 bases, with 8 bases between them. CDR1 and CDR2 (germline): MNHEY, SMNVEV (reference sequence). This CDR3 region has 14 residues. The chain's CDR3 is CASSLGRGNQPQHF. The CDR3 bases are TGTGCCAGCAGTTTGGGCAGGGGCAATCAGCCCCAGCATTTT.

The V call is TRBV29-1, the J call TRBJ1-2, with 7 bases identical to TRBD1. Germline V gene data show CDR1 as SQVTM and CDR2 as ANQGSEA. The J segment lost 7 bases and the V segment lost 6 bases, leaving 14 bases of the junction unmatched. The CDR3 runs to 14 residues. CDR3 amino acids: CSVPQQGGAGGYTF. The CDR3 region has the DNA TGCAGCGTGCCCCAGCAGGGGGGCGCGGGTGGCTACACCTTC.

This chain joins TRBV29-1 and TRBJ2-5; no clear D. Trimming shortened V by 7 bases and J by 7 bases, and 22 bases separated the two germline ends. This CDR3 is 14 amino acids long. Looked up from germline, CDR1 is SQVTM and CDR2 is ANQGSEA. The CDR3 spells CSGREDPTVGTQYF. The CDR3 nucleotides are TGCAGCGGCCGTGAGGATCCAACGGTGGGGACCCAGTACTTC.

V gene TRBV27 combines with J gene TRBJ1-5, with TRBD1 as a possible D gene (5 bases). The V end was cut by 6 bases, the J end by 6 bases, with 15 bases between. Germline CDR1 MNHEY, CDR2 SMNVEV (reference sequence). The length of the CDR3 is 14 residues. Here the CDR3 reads CASSEGPPAQPQHF. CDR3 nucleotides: TGTGCCAGCAGCGAGGGGCCCCCAGCTCAGCCCCAGCATTTT.